This entry lists 32 T cell receptor beta chains sequenced from one sample in a study of cytomegalovirus exposure and HLA in healthy donors. 13 Jbeta primers and 60 Vbeta primers were used for the PCR. The assay was immunoSEQ multiplex PCR, and TCRdb's table has in-frame clones only and misses some. This table holds 130,000 to 150,000 clones, almost 80% found once. Sequenced sample: PBMCs. These receptors were collected from a woman in her 40s in good health and CMV-seropositive.

The rearrangement links TRBV5-1 to TRBJ2-7; 9 nucleotides match TRBD1. Germline loops: CDR1 SGHRS, CDR2 YFSETQ. The V and J ends lost 5 bases and 3 bases, in that order; junction bases with no gene match: 9. This CDR3 comprises 15 residues. The CDR3 sequence is CASSPTGQGVYEQYF. The CDR3, as DNA: TGCGCCAGCAGTCCTACGGGACAGGGCGTCTACGAGCAGTACTTC.

This clone has more than one count but fewer than ten. V and J are TRBV11-2 and TRBJ1-2, with D uncertain. Germline V lookup: CDR1 SGHAT, CDR2 FQNNGV. This CDR3 spans 14 amino acids. With 0 bases removed from V and 4 bases from J, the gap between germline ends came to 9 bases. This CDR3 is CASSLDDAVYGYTF. The CDR3 DNA is TGTGCCAGCAGCTTAGACGATGCAGTCTATGGCTACACCTTC.

J is TRBJ2-1 and V is TRBV13; D gene unclear. Trimming took 4 bases from V and 3 from J, leaving 10 bases between them. Germline V gene data show CDR1 as PRHDT and CDR2 as FYEKMQ (reference sequence). The length of the CDR3 is 14 residues. The CDR3 loop reads CASSSVGLYNEQFF. In nucleotides, the CDR3 is TGTGCCAGCAGCTCCGTGGGCCTCTACAATGAGCAGTTCTTC.

Concerning this clone: At the DNA level, this CDR3 is encoded by other sequences in the same sample as well. The chain combines TRBV19 with TRBJ2-7, with a tentative D call TRBD1 (6 bases). V gave up 5 bases and J gave up 1 base, with 12 bases separating them. Germline CDR1 is LNHDA and CDR2 is SQIVND (reference sequence). The length of the CDR3 is 14 residues. The CDR3 region is CASSPWTESYEQYF. The CDR3 nucleotides read TGTGCCAGTAGTCCGTGGACAGAGTCCTACGAGCAGTACTTC.

The chain is built from TRBV18 and TRBJ1-1; tentatively, D is TRBD1 (5 bases). Trimming cost V 1 base and J 6 bases, with 12 bases left between them. CDR3 size: 14 residues. Germline CDR1 reads KGHSH; CDR2 reads LQKENI. In DNA, the CDR3 is TGTGCCAGCTCACCACAGGGGAATAGCCCTGAAGCTTTCTTT. Its protein is CASSPQGNSPEAFF.

J is TRBJ1-4 and V is TRBV6-6, with 11 positions matching TRBD1. Germline V gene sequence: CDR1 MNHNY, CDR2 SVGAGI (reference sequence). V shed 5 bases and J 6 bases; nucleotides not matched to a gene: 8. CDR3 size: 16 residues. In DNA, the CDR3 is TGTGCCAGCAGTCGGGACAGGGGGGATGGTGATGAAAAACTGTTTTTT. The encoded protein is CASSRDRGDGDEKLFF.

This clone was detected a few times. This sequence joins TRBV5-6 and TRBJ1-2; D unclear. This CDR3 has 11 residues. V was pared by 0 bases and J by 8 bases, with 5 bases between. CDR1 and CDR2 (germline): SGHDT, YYEEEE. CDR3 sequence (DNA): TGTGCCAGCAGCTTGGCCGGGGGCTACACCTTC. As protein: CASSLAGGYTF.

The chain carries TRBV28 and TRBJ1-6; D gene ambiguous. The ends were cut back, 2 bases at V and 9 bases at J, with 17 bases in the middle. CDR1 MDHEN and CDR2 SYDVKM come from the germline V gene. This CDR3 is built from 16 residues. The CDR3 DNA sequence: TGTGCCAGCAGTTTAGCCTCGGGAATATTGAGTTCACCCCTCCACTTT. It is translated as CASSLASGILSSPLHF.

The chain uses TRBV6-1 and TRBJ1-1; D unresolved. Germline lookup yields CDR1 MNHNS and CDR2 SASEGT. This CDR3 has 13 amino acids. Trimming stripped 1 base from V and 5 bases from J, with 8 bases between. The CDR3 region has the DNA TGTGCCAGCAGTGAAGTATACCGGACTGAAGCTTTCTTT. Amino acid sequence: CASSEVYRTEAFF.

The rearrangement links TRBV6-6 to TRBJ2-5; 10 bases fit TRBD1. V was pared by 5 bases and J by 4 bases, with 7 bases of the junction left unmatched. This CDR3 has 15 residues. Germline-derived CDR1 and CDR2 are MNHNY and SVGAGI (reference sequence). CDR3 in amino acids: CASSPGDRGGETQYF. The CDR3 DNA reads as TGTGCCAGCAGTCCAGGGGACAGGGGAGGAGAGACCCAGTACTTC.

This chain uses TRBV7-2 with TRBJ2-3; no clear D gene. From germline, CDR1 is SGHTA and CDR2 FQGNSA. CDR3 length: 13 residues. Trimming removed 5 bases from V and 14 bases from J, with 20 bases in between. The CDR3 protein is CASSLPIEHLRYF. CDR3 DNA: TGTGCCAGCAGCCTCCCGATCGAGCATCTAAGGTATTTT. The full variable domain, with the rest looked up from reference TRBV7-2 and TRBJ2-3, is GAGVSQSPSNKVTEKGKDVELRCDPISGHTALYWYRQSLGQGLEFLIYFQGNSAPDKSGLPSDRFSAERTGGSVSTLTIQRTQQEDSAVYLCASSLPIEHLRYFGPGTRLTVL.

The chain uses TRBV9 and TRBJ2-7; possible D gene TRBD2, 5 bases. CDR1 SGDLS and CDR2 YYNGEE come from the germline V gene. CDR3 size: 13 residues. The ends were cut back, 3 bases at V and 6 bases at J, with 13 bases in the middle. CDR3 bases: TGTGCCAGCAGCGACCCCCGGGGTAGCGAGCAGTACTTC. Its protein is CASSDPRGSEQYF.

This chain connects TRBV11-2 to TRBJ2-1, with D possibly being TRBD2 (6 bases). Between the trimmed V and J ends, which lost 5 bases and 4 bases, there was a span of 15 bases. This CDR3 region has 15 residues. The V gene's germline CDR1 is SGHAT and CDR2 FQNNGV. CDR3 DNA: TGTGCCAGCAGCGCCGGGAGTTCTGAATACAATGAGCAGTTCTTC. Translating it yields CASSAGSSEYNEQFF.

V gene TRBV30 combines with J gene TRBJ2-7, with 8 bases that match TRBD1. The CDR3 runs to 14 residues. Germline V gene sequence: CDR1 GTSNPN, CDR2 SVGIG (reference sequence). Trimming took 2 bases from V and 5 from J; bases not matched to a gene: 8. The CDR3 protein is CAWSTWTGSNEQYF. The CDR3 DNA reads TGTGCCTGGAGTACCTGGACAGGGTCTAACGAGCAGTACTTC.

The chain has TRBV29-1 and TRBJ1-1; 8 bases are shared with TRBD1. J was trimmed by 6 bases and V by 0 bases; bases with no gene match: 6. Germline-derived CDR1 and CDR2 are SQVTM and ANQGSEA. There are 14 residues in the CDR3. As DNA, the CDR3 is TGCAGCGTTGAAGATCTAGGACAGGGCCCTGAAGCTTTCTTT. It specifies CSVEDLGQGPEAFF.

This clone has more than one count but fewer than ten. The V call is TRBV10-3, the J call TRBJ2-2; D may be TRBD2 (5 bases). The germline V and J ends were trimmed by 8 bases and 4 bases, with 17 bases remaining between them. The germline gives CDR1 ENHRY, CDR2 SYGVKD. This CDR3 spans 15 amino acids. The CDR3 is CAISRRAEGTGELFF. CDR3 nucleotides: TGTGCCATCTCTCGGCGAGCCGAGGGCACCGGGGAGCTGTTTTTT.

The V and J genes are TRBV5-4 and TRBJ1-1; D not certain. Germline CDR1 SGHNT, CDR2 YYREEE (reference sequence). The CDR3 extends over 13 amino acids. V was shortened by 1 base and J by 6 bases, with 10 bases between the two germline ends. The CDR3 sequence: CASSLKGGAEAFF. CDR3 nucleotide sequence: TGTGCCAGCAGCTTGAAGGGAGGTGCTGAAGCTTTCTTT.

This clone came up a few times. This chain uses TRBV10-3 with TRBJ1-2; D unresolved. Trimming removed 0 bases at V and 6 bases at J, with 14 bases between. The CDR3 extends over 15 amino acids. Germline CDR1 is ENHRY and CDR2 is SYGVKD. The CDR3 nucleotides are TGTGCCATCAGTGAGTCTGGCCCTAGGGAGGATGGCTACACCTTC. Its translation: CAISESGPREDGYTF.

The chain recombines TRBV6-5 with TRBJ1-6; TRBD1 matches 10 bases. V gave up 6 bases and J gave up 7 bases; unmatched junction bases: 6. Germline assignment: CDR1 MNHEY and CDR2 SVGAGI. There are 15 residues in the CDR3. CDR3 in amino acids: CASRDGQGGNSPLHF. As DNA, the CDR3 is TGTGCCAGCAGAGACGGACAGGGGGGAAATTCACCCCTCCACTTT.

This chain connects TRBV28 to TRBJ2-7; 9 nucleotides line up with TRBD1. V dropped 4 bases and J dropped 2; count of bases not matched to a gene: 6. Germline V gene lookup returns CDR1 MDHEN and CDR2 SYDVKM. This CDR3 contains 15 residues. CDR3 region: CASSSAGTGTYEQYF. As DNA, the CDR3 is TGTGCCAGCAGTTCTGCCGGGACAGGGACCTACGAGCAGTACTTC.

V gene TRBV5-1 combines with J gene TRBJ1-2; 8 nucleotides match TRBD1. CDR3 length: 15 residues. V lost 4 bases and J lost 8; bases outside the gene matches: 13. The V gene's germline CDR1 is SGHRS and CDR2 YFSETQ. The CDR3 region has the DNA TGCGCCAGCAGCGGATACAGGGGGACCAGTGAAGGCTACACCTTC. This encodes CASSGYRGTSEGYTF.

The chain links TRBV12-5 to TRBJ2-7, with 7 nucleotides matching TRBD1. Germline V gene data show CDR1 as LGHNT and CDR2 as FRNRAP. Trimming at V came to 3 bases and at J to 3 bases, leaving 5 bases not matched to a gene. The CDR3 loop spans 14 amino acids. For the CDR3, the DNA is TGTGCTAGTGGTTTCTTGACAGGGTTCTACGAGCAGTACTTC. As protein: CASGFLTGFYEQYF. Variable domain in full (rest from reference TRBV12-5 and TRBJ2-7): DARVTQTPRHKVTEMGQEVTMRCQPILGHNTVFWYRQTMMQGLELLAYFRNRAPLDDSGMPKDRFSAEMPDATLATLKIQPSEPRDSAVYFCASGFLTGFYEQYFGPGTRLTVT.

The chain recombines TRBV5-1 with TRBJ2-7; TRBD1 is a possible D gene (6 bases). CDR1 SGHRS and CDR2 YFSETQ come from the germline V gene. This CDR3 region has 16 residues. V lost 2 bases, J lost 1 base, and 16 bases lay in between. CDR3 sequence (DNA): TGCGCCAGCAGCTTTGCCTCCGGGACAACTTCCTACGAGCAGTACTTC. Encoded protein: CASSFASGTTSYEQYF.

This chain joins TRBV19 and TRBJ1-5; 8 bases map to TRBD1. This CDR3 is built from 15 residues. Per germline, CDR1 LNHDA and CDR2 SQIVND (reference sequence). The J segment lost 1 base and the V segment lost 2 bases, leaving 1 base of the junction unmatched. CDR3 loop: CASSIQGASNQPQHF. DNA of the CDR3: TGTGCCAGTAGTATACAGGGGGCGAGCAATCAGCCCCAGCATTTT.

The chain joins TRBV27 to TRBJ2-3, with D perhaps TRBD2 (6 bases). The germline V gene encodes CDR1 MNHEY and CDR2 SMNVEV (reference sequence). V was shortened by 3 bases and J by 4 bases, with 11 bases between the two germline ends. This CDR3 comprises 14 residues. The CDR3 loop reads CASSLMGGADTQYF. The CDR3 nucleotides are TGTGCCAGCAGTTTGATGGGAGGTGCAGATACGCAGTATTTT.

Only a few counts were recorded for this clone. CDR3 DNA sequence: TGTGCCAGCAGTTTCTCGACAGGATCGAACACTGAAGCTTTCTTT. Its protein is CASSFSTGSNTEAFF. The chain combines TRBV27 with TRBJ1-1, with D perhaps matching TRBD1 (6 bases). In germline, CDR1 is MNHEY, CDR2 SMNVEV (reference sequence). V lost 3 bases to trimming and J lost 1 base, with 12 bases between them. CDR3 length equals 15 residues.

The chain combines TRBV7-3 with TRBJ2-3; D unclear. CDR3 length: 15 amino acids. Per germline, CDR1 SGHTA and CDR2 FQGTGA. V was trimmed by 1 base and J by 0 bases, leaving 8 bases between them. The CDR3 is CASSLNSVSTDTQYF. CDR3 in DNA: TGTGCCAGCAGCTTAAACTCCGTTAGCACAGATACGCAGTATTTT.

The chain has TRBV27 and TRBJ1-2; perhaps TRBD1 as D (5 bases). The length of the CDR3 is 13 residues. The germline CDR1 and CDR2 sequences are MNHEY and SMNVEV (reference sequence). Deletions cut 5 bases from V and 0 bases from J, with 7 bases between. The CDR3, as DNA: TGTGCCAGCAGTCCGACAGCTAACTATGGCTACACCTTC. As protein: CASSPTANYGYTF.

The chain is built from TRBV19 and TRBJ2-1, with D perhaps TRBD2 (7 bases). Looked up from germline, CDR1 is LNHDA and CDR2 is SQIVND (reference sequence). This CDR3 region has 15 residues. Between the trimmed V and J ends, which lost 1 base and 3 bases, there was a span of 10 bases. The CDR3 bases are TGTGCCAGTAGTATAGTAGGGGGGGGCTACAATGAGCAGTTCTTC. It translates to CASSIVGGGYNEQFF.

The chain employs TRBV5-1 and TRBJ2-3; 9 nucleotides match TRBD2. The CDR3 loop spans 19 amino acids. V lost 3 bases and J lost 4; bases outside the gene matches: 18. CDR1 and CDR2 from the germline V gene are SGHRS and YFSETQ. CDR3 DNA sequence: TGCGCCAGCAGCTCGCGCGGGGTACTAGCGGGCCCCGGCCCAGATACGCAGTATTTT. This codes for CASSSRGVLAGPGPDTQYF.

The rearrangement joins TRBV5-4 to TRBJ1-4, with 10 bases that match TRBD1. This CDR3 has 16 amino acids. V trimming: 4 bases; J trimming: 1 base; junction bases outside the gene matches: 4. Germline V CDR1 and CDR2: SGHNT, YYREEE (reference sequence). DNA for the CDR3: TGTGCCAGCAGCCAAGGACAGGGGGTAACTAATGAAAAACTGTTTTTT. The encoded protein is CASSQGQGVTNEKLFF.

This chain joins TRBV28 and TRBJ1-2; 7 positions match TRBD1. Germline CDR1 and CDR2: MDHEN and SYDVKM. V shed 8 bases and J 8 bases; nucleotides not matched to a gene: 8. This CDR3 comprises 12 residues. Written as DNA, the CDR3 is TGTGCCAGCCAAGAGGGGGCAGGAGGCTACACCTTC. It yields the protein CASQEGAGGYTF.